The 8 T cell receptor beta chains reported below all come from one sample, sequenced in a study of shared clonotypes between healthy human individuals. Profiled with immunoSEQ multiplex PCR; TCRdb holds only in-frame clones, not every one. The sample includes more than 2 million clones, roughly 95% of them seen just once. Input material: naive CD4+ T cells sorted from blood. Subset noted: CD45RA+ positively selected. The receptors derive from a man aged 18 to 29 in good health.

The V and J genes are TRBV10-3 and TRBJ2-5, with D possibly TRBD2 on 5 matching bases. Germline assignment: CDR1 ENHRY and CDR2 SYGVKD. Trimming took off 1 base at V and 5 bases at J, with 11 bases between the two ends. The CDR3 runs 14 residues. The CDR3: CAISEWTRVETQYF. The CDR3 nucleotides read TGTGCCATCAGTGAGTGGACTCGTGTGGAGACCCAGTACTTC.

The sample holds one count of this clone. The V gene is TRBV11-2, the J gene TRBJ2-5; no definite D call. Germline values: CDR1 SGHAT, CDR2 FQNNGV. The length of the CDR3 is 13 residues. Deletions cut 9 bases from V and 3 bases from J, with 14 bases between. CDR3 sequence reads: CASQRGLEETQYF. The CDR3 DNA reads as TGTGCCAGTCAGAGAGGATTGGAAGAGACCCAGTACTTC.

The CDR3 nucleotides read TGTGCCATCAAGGGGACAGGGGGTAACACCGGGGAGCTGTTTTTT. Translating it yields CAIKGTGGNTGELFF. The rearrangement joins TRBV10-3 to TRBJ2-2, with 11 bases that match TRBD1. This CDR3 spans 15 amino acids. V lost 7 bases to trimming and J lost 2 bases; unmatched junction nucleotides: 3. The germline V gene encodes CDR1 ENHRY and CDR2 SYGVKD.

The chain uses TRBV10-3 and TRBJ2-1, with D possibly TRBD1 on 7 matching bases. CDR1 is ENHRY, CDR2 SYGVKD, per germline. The CDR3 length is 13 residues. V was pared by 2 bases and J by 10 bases, with 12 bases between. The CDR3 DNA reads TGTGCCATCAGTGAGCAGGGGGGAGGCGAGCAGTTCTTC. Translation: CAISEQGGGEQFF.

The chain employs TRBV13 and TRBJ2-3; D call uncertain. The CDR3 has 12 amino acids. Germline assignment: CDR1 PRHDT and CDR2 FYEKMQ (reference sequence). Trimming removed 3 bases at V and 6 bases at J, with 7 bases between. As DNA, the CDR3 is TGTGCCAGCAGCTTCTTAGGGGATACGCAGTATTTT. It specifies CASSFLGDTQYF.

This chain connects TRBV7-9 to TRBJ1-5, with D uncertain. Trimming removed 3 bases from V and 7 bases from J, with 10 bases in between. CDR1 is SEHNR and CDR2 is FQNEAQ in the germline V gene (reference sequence). The CDR3 contains 13 residues. CDR3 coding DNA: TGTGCCAGCAGCTTTGCAGACGAGCAGCCCCAGCATTTT. This gives the protein CASSFADEQPQHF.

V usage is TRBV4-1 and J usage is TRBJ2-5; perhaps TRBD2 as D (6 bases). The CDR3 has 14 residues. Germline V lookup: CDR1 MGHRA, CDR2 YSYEKL. Trimming stripped 4 bases from V and 5 bases from J, with 14 bases between. The CDR3 loop reads CASSRLAGSETQYF. The DNA for the CDR3 is TGCGCCAGCAGCCGCCTGGCGGGGTCCGAGACCCAGTACTTC.

The chain recombines TRBV14 with TRBJ2-3; D unresolved. V gave up 0 bases and J gave up 3 bases, with 10 bases separating them. Germline CDR1 reads SGHDN; CDR2 reads FVKESK. The CDR3 sequence is 15 residues long. For the CDR3, the DNA is TGTGCCAGCAGCCAAGATAGGAAGGGTACAGATACGCAGTATTTT. Translating it yields CASSQDRKGTDTQYF.